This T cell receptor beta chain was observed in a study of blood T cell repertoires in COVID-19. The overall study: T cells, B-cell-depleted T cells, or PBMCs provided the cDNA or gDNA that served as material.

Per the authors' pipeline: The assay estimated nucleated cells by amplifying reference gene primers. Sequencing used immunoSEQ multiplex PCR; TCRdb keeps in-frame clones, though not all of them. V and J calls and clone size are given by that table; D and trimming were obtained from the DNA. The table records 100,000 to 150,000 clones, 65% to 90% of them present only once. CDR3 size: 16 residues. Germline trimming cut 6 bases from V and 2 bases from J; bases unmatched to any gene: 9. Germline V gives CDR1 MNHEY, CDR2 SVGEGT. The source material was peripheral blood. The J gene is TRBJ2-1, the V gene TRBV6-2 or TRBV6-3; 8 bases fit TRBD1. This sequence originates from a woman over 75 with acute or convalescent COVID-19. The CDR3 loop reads CASSLRQGSTYNEQFF. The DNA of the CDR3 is TGTGCCAGCAGCCTCAGACAGGGGAGCACCTACAATGAGCAGTTCTTC.